This TCR beta chain was profiled in a study of cytomegalovirus exposure and HLA in healthy donors. The CDR3 runs to 18 residues. With V trimmed by 4 bases and J by 8 bases, 14 bases remained unmatched. CDR1 and CDR2 (germline): SGHTA, FQGNSA. Study conclusions and caveats: Immune exposure information comprised only CMV serostatus.

Concerning this clone: Its target is unknown.

The PCR contained 60 Vbeta and 13 Jbeta primers. Some clones are missing from TCRdb's copy, which holds only in-frame ones; the method was immunoSEQ multiplex PCR. The sample yields roughly 150,000 clones, around 79% seen once. This sequence joins TRBV7-2 and TRBJ2-1; 13 nucleotides line up with TRBD2. The receptor was derived from a middle-aged man in good health and CMV-seropositive. Sequenced: PBMCs. In nucleotides, the CDR3 is TGTGCCAGCAGCTCCGGACTAGCGGGAGTCGGCCCCGAAGATGAGCAGTTCTTC. It specifies CASSSGLAGVGPEDEQFF.